This TCR beta chain was captured by sequencing in a study of shared clonotypes between healthy human individuals. In germline, CDR1 is SGHDN, CDR2 FVKESK. The CDR3 totals 14 residues. Deletions cut 1 base from V and 1 base from J, with 7 bases between. With regard to this clone: Other DNA sequences from this sample encode an identical CDR3 as well.

Naive CD8 cells, CD45RO-negative and positively selected for CCR7, excluded terminally differentiated effector memory CD45RA+ cells. The assay ran at deep level. Profiling relied on immunoSEQ multiplex PCR, and the TCRdb table lists in-frame clones only, not all of them. Among about 2.2 million clones, around 95% were seen once, and the ten largest hold approximately 1.6%. The chain recombines TRBV14 with TRBJ1-1; perhaps TRBD1 as D (5 bases). The specimen sequenced was naive CD8+ T cells from PBMCs. This sequence was found in a young man in good health. Some clones in this sample may be carry-over from other donors' samples. Written as DNA, the CDR3 is TGTGCCAGCAGCCAAGTCGGGGGGAACACTGAAGCTTTCTTT. Protein: CASSQVGGNTEAFF.